These 15 T cell receptor beta chains originate from one sample sequenced in a study of HIV-infected children after antiretroviral therapy interruption. A 3' RACE protocol on RNA, with unique molecular identifiers, produced the TCR library. In TCRdb, the 3' RACE reads were re-called with MiXCR into one record per CDR3 protein. The sample has about 46,000 distinct CDR3 sequences; 4.3% are singletons. Noted treatment: PENTA 11 planned treatment interruption arm or continuous ART arm. The sample was CD45RA+ CD4+ T cells from PBMCs, pooled from several time points, taken from a donor given antiretroviral therapy, either interrupted or continuous. Subset here: naive CD4+ CD45RA+ CD45RO- T cells. All receptors derive from a pool of human donors with HIV.

This clonotype was seen ten or more times. The CDR3 DNA reads TGTGCCAGCAGTCTAACGGGGGAACAGCCCCAGCATTTT. This sequence encodes CASSLTGEQPQHF. V is TRBV7-9 and J is TRBJ1-5, with a tentative D call TRBD1 (5 bases). The germline CDR1 and CDR2 sequences are SEHNR and FQNEAQ (reference sequence). Trimming left V 6 bases short and J 7 bases short, with 13 bases between. The CDR3 covers 13 residues.

Ten or more counts support this clonotype. The chain recombines TRBV19 with TRBJ1-2, with TRBD1 matching 8 bases. Trimming took 5 bases from V and 3 from J; bases not matched to a gene: 2. This CDR3 has 13 residues. Germline assignment: CDR1 LNHDA and CDR2 SQIVND (reference sequence). CDR3 coding DNA: TGTGCCAGTAGTGGACAGGGAGACTATGGCTACACCTTC. Protein: CASSGQGDYGYTF.

This clonotype occurred a few times. The rearrangement joins TRBV2 to TRBJ2-1; D is possibly TRBD2 (5 bases). The V gene's germline CDR1 is SNHLY and CDR2 FYNNEI. This CDR3 spans 12 amino acids. Trimming removed 2 bases at V and 10 bases at J, with 9 bases between. The CDR3 coding sequence is TGTGCCAGCAGTGAAAACGTAGCGGAGCAGTTCTTC. As protein: CASSENVAEQFF.

This clonotype was detected ten times or more. V is TRBV28 and J is TRBJ2-7; 9 nucleotides line up with TRBD2. This CDR3 has 15 residues. Trimming cost V 3 bases and J 5 bases; bases outside gene matches: 8. CDR1 and CDR2 (germline): MDHEN, SYDVKM. The CDR3 region is CASSLFQRGVNEQYF. CDR3 DNA sequence: TGTGCCAGCAGTTTGTTCCAGCGGGGGGTGAACGAGCAGTACTTC.

This clonotype occurred many times. J is TRBJ2-7 and V is TRBV29-1; D not certain. CDR1 is SQVTM and CDR2 is ANQGSEA in the germline V gene. The V and J ends lost 7 bases and 3 bases respectively, with 16 bases between them. This CDR3 spans 13 amino acids. DNA for the CDR3: TGCAGCGGCACTAAGGGAAAATTCTACGAGCAGTACTTC. Its protein product is CSGTKGKFYEQYF.

This clonotype was observed at least ten times. This chain joins TRBV29-1 and TRBJ1-1; no clear D gene. Trimming shortened V by 4 bases and J by 2 bases, and 8 bases separated the two germline ends. Germline V gene lookup returns CDR1 SQVTM and CDR2 ANQGSEA. The length of the CDR3 is 12 residues. CDR3 region: CSVGVPNTEAFF. CDR3 DNA sequence: TGCAGCGTTGGCGTCCCTAACACTGAAGCTTTCTTT.

This clonotype was detected many times. The chain joins TRBV29-1 to TRBJ1-2; D uncertain. CDR3 length equals 14 residues. Germline-derived CDR1 and CDR2 are SQVTM and ANQGSEA. V dropped 0 bases and J dropped 4 bases, with 12 bases sitting between them. Here the CDR3 reads CSVEDESRTYGYTF. The CDR3 DNA reads TGCAGCGTTGAAGATGAGTCGAGAACCTATGGCTACACCTTC.

Many counts were recorded for this clonotype. The chain couples TRBV2 to TRBJ1-2; TRBD1 agrees at 9 bases. The CDR3 is made up of 13 amino acids. Unmatched junction bases numbered 4, after V lost 6 bases and J lost 5 bases. Germline CDR1 SNHLY, CDR2 FYNNEI. The CDR3 DNA is TGTGCCAGCAGCGACGGACAGGGGTATGGCTACACCTTC. This codes for CASSDGQGYGYTF.

This sequence joins TRBV15 and TRBJ2-2; D is unclear. The CDR3 extends over 12 amino acids. Germline lookup yields CDR1 LNHNV and CDR2 YYDKDF (reference sequence). V lost 4 bases and J 7 bases, leaving 7 bases between the germline ends. CDR3 region: CATSTPFGELFF. CDR3 in DNA: TGTGCCACCAGCACCCCCTTCGGGGAGCTGTTTTTT.

This clonotype was counted only a few times. The V and J genes are TRBV10-3 and TRBJ1-2, with TRBD1 as a possible D gene (5 bases). CDR3 size: 13 residues. Trimming removed 7 bases at V and 6 bases at J, with 15 bases between. The germline CDR1 and CDR2 sequences are ENHRY and SYGVKD. The CDR3 protein is CAINQQGNDGYTF. CDR3 nucleotides: TGTGCCATCAATCAGCAGGGAAATGATGGCTACACCTTC.

There are many counts of this clonotype. This chain connects TRBV2 to TRBJ2-7; TRBD1 matches 10 bases. CDR3 length equals 13 residues. Germline trimming cut 8 bases from V and 1 base from J; bases unmatched to any gene: 2. Germline V gene sequence: CDR1 SNHLY, CDR2 FYNNEI. CDR3 nucleotides: TGTGCCAGCGGGGGACAGGGGTCCTACGAGCAGTACTTC. Amino acids: CASGGQGSYEQYF. The whole variable domain, remainder taken from reference TRBV2 and TRBJ2-7, is EPEVTQTPSHQVTQMGQEVILRCVPISNHLYFYWYRQILGQKVEFLVSFYNNEISEKSEIFDDQFSVERPDGSNFTLKIRSTKLEDSAMYFCASGGQGSYEQYFGPGTRLTVT.

This clonotype is judged medium-sized. The chain's CDR3 is CASSSGPEEQYF. The CDR3 coding sequence is TGTGCCAGCAGTTCCGGGCCCGAAGAGCAGTACTTC. The rearrangement links TRBV6-5 to TRBJ2-7; D call uncertain. Trimming pared 4 bases from V and 7 bases from J, leaving 11 bases between. CDR1 and CDR2 from the germline V gene are MNHEY and SVGAGI. The CDR3 runs to 12 residues.

The chain links TRBV12-3 or TRBV12-4 to TRBJ1-1; D gene unclear. This CDR3 is built from 13 residues. Deletions cut 6 bases from V and 4 bases from J, with 12 bases between. In nucleotides, the CDR3 is TGTGCCAGCAGCCATCAGGTGAGCACTGAAGCTTTCTTT. Residues: CASSHQVSTEAFF.

This clonotype was counted ten times or more. The chain uses TRBV12-3 or TRBV12-4 and TRBJ1-3; D not resolved. V dropped 3 bases and J dropped 4 bases, with 10 bases sitting between them. The CDR3 sequence is 14 residues long. DNA of the CDR3: TGTGCCAGCAGTTTTGGTAGAGCGGGAAACACCATATATTTT. It is translated as CASSFGRAGNTIYF.

This clonotype was detected only a few times. The rearrangement joins TRBV12-5 to TRBJ2-2; 7 bases match TRBD2. J gave up 6 bases and V 8 bases, and 3 bases lay outside the gene matches. The CDR3 has 12 residues. Germline assignment: CDR1 LGHNT and CDR2 FRNRAP. The CDR3 coding sequence is TGTGCTAGTACAACTAGCGCCGGGGAGCTGTTTTTT. Its protein is CASTTSAGELFF.